A single sample gave rise to the 30 T cell receptor beta chains below, sequenced in a study of T cells in Graves' hyperthyroidism and ophthalmopathy. Amplification yielded TCR beta CDR3 regions, with RNA transcripts as the source. When the TCR CDR3 underwent first-round RT-PCR, the HTBI primer set was used. A single record per CDR3 protein comes from TCRdb applying MiXCR to the multiplex PCR reads. The sample includes about 320,000 distinct CDR3 sequences, 16% of them seen just once. The sample comprised blood. The receptors were sampled from a man aged 25 to 40 with Graves' hyperthyroidism.

The chain is built from TRBV2 and TRBJ1-6; D is undetermined. Per germline, CDR1 SNHLY and CDR2 FYNNEI. This CDR3 region has 13 residues. V lost 7 bases and J lost 3, with 7 bases in between. The CDR3 sequence is CASNRIYNSPLHF. DNA for the CDR3: TGTGCCAGCAACCGCATCTATAATTCACCCCTCCACTTT.

This clonotype was seen repeatedly, ten times or more. This rearrangement joins TRBV20-1 to TRBJ2-1; D gene unclear. Germline values: CDR1 DFQATT, CDR2 SNEGSKA (reference sequence). There are 11 residues in the CDR3. V was trimmed by 4 bases and J by 6 bases, leaving 7 bases between them. The DNA of the CDR3 is TGCAGTGCTATTTTTGGCAATGAGCAGTTCTTC. The encoded protein is CSAIFGNEQFF.

This clonotype has a count of ten or more. The chain combines TRBV19 with TRBJ1-1; D gene unclear. Looked up from germline, CDR1 is LNHDA and CDR2 is SQIVND (reference sequence). The CDR3 sequence is 15 residues long. V lost 5 bases to trimming and J lost 3 bases, with 16 bases between them. The CDR3 spells CASSPNLLSYTEAFF. DNA of the CDR3: TGTGCCAGTAGTCCAAACCTACTATCCTACACTGAAGCTTTCTTT.

The chain recombines TRBV13 with TRBJ2-7; D remains unclear. V dropped 3 bases and J dropped 7 bases, with 4 bases sitting between them. This CDR3 region has 10 residues. Per germline, CDR1 PRHDT and CDR2 FYEKMQ (reference sequence). CDR3 sequence: CASSLSEQYF. CDR3 coding DNA: TGTGCCAGCAGCTTGAGTGAGCAGTACTTC. The whole variable domain, remainder taken from reference TRBV13 and TRBJ2-7, is AAGVIQSPRHLIKEKRETATLKCYPIPRHDTVYWYQQGPGQDPQFLISFYEKMQSDKGSIPDRFSAQQFSDYHSELNMSSLELGDSALYFCASSLSEQYFGPGTRLTVT.

This clonotype was detected ten times or more. DNA for the CDR3: TGTGCCAGCAGTGCGGGAGTGTGGCAAGAGACCCAGTACTTC. Amino acids: CASSAGVWQETQYF. This chain uses TRBV6-1 with TRBJ2-5, with D possibly being TRBD2 (6 bases). The CDR3 consists of 14 residues. The germline gives CDR1 MNHNS, CDR2 SASEGT. V was clipped by 4 bases and J by 2 bases, with 11 bases between them.

This clonotype showed up just a few times. This chain connects TRBV24-1 to TRBJ1-1; 10 bases are a match to TRBD1. The trim removed 9 bases at V and 1 base at J, leaving 7 bases unmatched. In germline, CDR1 is KGHDR, CDR2 SFDVKD. The CDR3 runs 15 residues. CDR3: CATSTGQGGNTEAFF. As DNA, the CDR3 is TGTGCCACCTCTACAGGACAGGGGGGGAACACTGAAGCTTTCTTT.

This clonotype was detected many times. The chain joins TRBV5-1 to TRBJ2-7; tentatively, D is TRBD1 (6 bases). Germline V CDR1 and CDR2: SGHRS, YFSETQ. The CDR3 length is 14 residues. Deletions cut 3 bases from V and 6 bases from J, with 16 bases between. DNA of the CDR3: TGCGCCAGCAGCTCAGGGGCCGCCTCTTCCGAGCAGTACTTC. Protein sequence: CASSSGAASSEQYF.

The chain couples TRBV20-1 to TRBJ2-5; 8 bases are shared with TRBD1. CDR1 and CDR2 (germline): DFQATT, SNEGSKA (reference sequence). The length of the CDR3 is 14 residues. The trim removed 5 bases at V and 4 bases at J, leaving 9 bases unmatched. The CDR3 reads CSALGTGIIETQYF. CDR3 bases: TGCAGTGCTCTCGGGACAGGAATTATAGAGACCCAGTACTTC.

In its sample, this clonotype was seen many times. This chain joins TRBV5-1 and TRBJ2-1; TRBD2 is a possible D gene (5 bases). V shed 1 base and J shed 1 base, with 12 bases lying between them. This CDR3 contains 16 residues. Per the germline V gene, CDR1 is SGHRS and CDR2 is YFSETQ. DNA of the CDR3: TGCGCCAGCAGCTTGAGGACCGGGGAGTCCTACAATGAGCAGTTCTTC. The encoded protein is CASSLRTGESYNEQFF. The full variable domain, with the rest looked up from reference TRBV5-1 and TRBJ2-1, is KAGVTQTPRYLIKTRGQQVTLSCSPISGHRSVSWYQQTPGQGLQFLFEYFSETQRNKGNFPGRFSGRQFSNSRSEMNVSTLELGDSALYLCASSLRTGESYNEQFFGPGTRLTVL.

This clonotype has a count of ten or more. V gene TRBV28 combines with J gene TRBJ1-2; maybe TRBD1 (5 bases). CDR1 is MDHEN, CDR2 SYDVKM, per germline. Between the trimmed V and J ends, which lost 5 bases and 8 bases, there was a span of 24 bases. The CDR3 has 16 amino acids. The CDR3 DNA is TGTGCCAGCAGTCTACCCGACCCCGGATTAGGGGACGGCTACACCTTC. Protein: CASSLPDPGLGDGYTF.

The V gene is TRBV20-1, the J gene TRBJ1-2, with a possible D match to TRBD1 (6 bases). Germline lookup yields CDR1 DFQATT and CDR2 SNEGSKA (reference sequence). V lost 3 bases, J lost 1 base, and 12 bases lay in between. CDR3 length: 14 residues. Here the CDR3 reads CSARDNRDNYGYTF. The CDR3 region has the DNA TGCAGTGCTAGGGATAACAGGGATAACTATGGCTACACCTTC.

This clonotype appeared many times. CDR3 region: CATLGQPSYEQYF. As DNA, the CDR3 is TGTGCCACCCTGGGACAGCCTAGCTACGAGCAGTACTTC. The rearrangement links TRBV28 to TRBJ2-7, with 7 bases lining up with TRBD1. This CDR3 comprises 13 residues. V was clipped by 10 bases and J by 3 bases; unmatched bases: 9. Germline values: CDR1 MDHEN, CDR2 SYDVKM.

This clonotype was picked up many times. The chain is built from TRBV28 and TRBJ1-2; 7 bases agree with TRBD1. This CDR3 is built from 18 residues. V was clipped by 7 bases and J by 4 bases; unmatched bases: 21. Looked up from germline, CDR1 is MDHEN and CDR2 is SYDVKM. In nucleotides, the CDR3 is TGTGCCAGCACCTTTACAGGGGCAGGGAGTGTTTTCTTCTATGGCTACACCTTC. The encoded protein is CASTFTGAGSVFFYGYTF.

This clonotype was seen at least ten times. J is TRBJ2-2 and V is TRBV7-8; 13 bases match TRBD2. The CDR3 extends over 16 amino acids. Germline CDR1 is SGHVS and CDR2 is FQNEAQ. V trimming: 5 bases; J trimming: 7 bases; junction bases outside the gene matches: 7. The CDR3 reads CASSQMTSGRFGELFF. The CDR3 DNA sequence: TGTGCCAGCAGCCAAATGACTAGCGGGAGGTTCGGGGAGCTGTTTTTT.

This sequence joins TRBV5-1 and TRBJ2-4, with 10 positions matching TRBD2. The CDR3 sequence is 17 residues long. The junction had 13 bases not matched to a gene; V was cut back by 4 bases and J by 6 bases. Germline lookup yields CDR1 SGHRS and CDR2 YFSETQ. The CDR3 DNA is TGCGCCAGCAGCAAGGAGGCTAGCGGGAGCCTAATAAACATTCAGTACTTC. Residues: CASSKEASGSLINIQYF.

In regard to this clonotype: Because the CDR3's place on the DNA is in doubt, the DNA is left out and the CDR3 is given as listed by TCRdb. The V gene is TRBV27, the J gene TRBJ2-5; no DNA check was done on the table's D call, TRBD2. Counting both end residues, the CDR3 totals 21 amino acids. Per the germline V gene, CDR1 is MNHEY and CDR2 is SMNVEV (reference sequence). CDR3: CANDLCRTVPAVSYGGETQYF.

In its sample, this clonotype was seen many times. V usage is TRBV29-1 and J usage is TRBJ1-5; D possibly corresponds to TRBD1 (6 bases). Trimming left V 7 bases short and J 7 bases short, with 20 bases between. In germline, CDR1 is SQVTM, CDR2 ANQGSEA. The CDR3 totals 14 residues. The CDR3 coding sequence is TGCAGCGCGGCTGAGTCTAACGGGGGCCAGCCCCAGCATTTT. Amino acid sequence: CSAAESNGGQPQHF.

With regard to this clonotype: Its ends do not fully match the called genes, so a read error is possible. V usage is TRBV12-5 and J usage is TRBJ2-1; D unresolved. Germline-derived CDR1 and CDR2 are LGHNT and FRNRAP. The length of the CDR3 is 14 residues. CDR3 residues: CASGLSNTYNGQFF. The CDR3 DNA sequence: TGTGCTAGTGGTTTGTCAAACACCTACAATGGGCAGTTCTTC.

This clonotype was seen only a few times. The CDR3 DNA follows: TGTGCCAGCAGCCCGACACGGGGCTCTGAAGCTTTCTTT. It is translated as CASSPTRGSEAFF. The genes are TRBV11-2 and TRBJ1-1; weak D call: TRBD1 (5 bases). The CDR3 sequence is 13 residues long. V was pared by 5 bases and J by 6 bases, with 13 bases between. CDR1 and CDR2 (germline): SGHAT, FQNNGV. The whole variable domain, filled in from reference TRBV11-2 and TRBJ1-1, reads EAGVAQSPRYKIIEKRQSVAFWCNPISGHATLYWYQQILGQGPKLLIQFQNNGVVDDSQLPKDRFSAERLKGVDSTLKIQPAKLEDSAVYLCASSPTRGSEAFFGQGTRLTVV.

This clonotype was seen repeatedly, ten times or more. The chain uses TRBV11-2 and TRBJ2-1, with 7 bases lining up with TRBD1. There are 12 residues in the CDR3. V shed 8 bases, J shed 6 bases, and the junction held 4 bases outside the gene matches. Germline CDR1 and CDR2: SGHAT and FQNNGV. The CDR3 sequence: CASSAGGNEQFF. The CDR3 DNA follows: TGTGCCAGCTCGGCAGGGGGCAATGAGCAGTTCTTC.

This clonotype was picked up a small number of times. This rearrangement joins TRBV6-1 to TRBJ2-6; D may match TRBD1 or TRBD2 (5 bases each). The CDR3 is 18 residues long. Germline V gene data show CDR1 as MNHNS and CDR2 as SASEGT. Trimming removed 6 bases at V and 0 bases at J, with 18 bases between. Here the CDR3 DNA reads TGTGCCAGCAGGGCCATAACGGGACGGCGCTCTGGGGCCAACGTCCTGACTTTC. Its translation is CASRAITGRRSGANVLTF.

This clonotype was counted ten times or more. The J gene is TRBJ2-3, the V gene TRBV5-1, with D unclear. The ends were cut back, 2 bases at V and 4 bases at J, with 8 bases in the middle. CDR1 and CDR2 (germline): SGHRS, YFSETQ. The CDR3 spans 13 residues. CDR3 amino acids: CASSLAPADTQYF. The CDR3 nucleotides are TGCGCCAGCAGCTTAGCCCCTGCAGATACGCAGTATTTT.

This clonotype was seen more than once but under ten times. V usage is TRBV7-9 and J usage is TRBJ2-5, with 8 bases lining up with TRBD1. V lost 7 bases, J lost 4 bases, and 20 bases stayed unmatched. CDR1 and CDR2 from the germline V gene are SEHNR and FQNEAQ (reference sequence). The CDR3 contains 18 residues. CDR3 loop: CASTPGQGALGSRETQYF. As DNA, the CDR3 is TGTGCCAGCACCCCAGGGCAGGGGGCGCTTGGTAGTCGAGAGACCCAGTACTTC.

V and J are TRBV20-1 and TRBJ2-6, with D maybe TRBD2 (6 bases). Germline V gene sequence: CDR1 DFQATT, CDR2 SNEGSKA (reference sequence). Trimming stripped 6 bases from V and 3 bases from J, with 15 bases between. This CDR3 contains 15 residues. DNA for the CDR3: TGCAGTGCCAACCCTTCCGGGAGTGGGGCCAACGTCCTGACTTTC. Its translation: CSANPSGSGANVLTF.

This clonotype was seen at least ten times. This chain joins TRBV3-1 and TRBJ1-2; 7 positions agree with TRBD1. The CDR3 spans 14 residues. Looked up from germline, CDR1 is LGHDT and CDR2 is YNNKEL (reference sequence). V was clipped by 0 bases and J by 9 bases; unmatched bases: 7. The chain's CDR3 is CASSQDFRGLCYTF. The CDR3 DNA is TGTGCCAGCAGCCAAGATTTTAGGGGGCTGTGCTACACCTTC.

This clonotype was counted at least ten times. The chain combines TRBV30 with TRBJ2-3, with a possible D match to TRBD1 (5 bases). CDR3 size: 15 residues. The V gene's germline CDR1 is GTSNPN and CDR2 SVGIG (reference sequence). Trimming left V 2 bases short and J 3 bases short, with 15 bases between. CDR3 loop: CAWSSRAQSTDTQYF. The CDR3 coding sequence is TGTGCCTGGAGTTCCAGGGCGCAGTCGACAGATACGCAGTATTTT.

This chain joins TRBV9 and TRBJ2-1; 12 bases fit TRBD1. This CDR3 spans 11 amino acids. V shed 7 bases and J 15 bases; nucleotides not matched to a gene: 5. The germline gives CDR1 SGDLS, CDR2 YYNGEE. CDR3 sequence reads: CASGDRGLLFF. CDR3 sequence (DNA): TGTGCCAGCGGGGACAGGGGGCTTCTGTTCTTC.

In nucleotides, the CDR3 is TGTGCCAGCAGCGCGGTGACTAGCGGGGGGAACACAGATACGCAGTATTTT. The encoded protein is CASSAVTSGGNTDTQYF. This chain joins TRBV11-2 and TRBJ2-3, with 13 bases matching TRBD2. V lost 5 bases and J lost 2; bases outside the gene matches: 7. CDR1 is SGHAT and CDR2 is FQNNGV in the germline V gene. CDR3 length: 17 residues.

The V gene is TRBV6-2 or TRBV6-3, the J gene TRBJ2-7, with D perhaps matching TRBD1 (6 bases). V lost 9 bases to trimming and J lost 2 bases, with 14 bases between them. The germline V gene encodes CDR1 MNHEY and CDR2 SVGEGT. The CDR3 length is 13 residues. CDR3 sequence (DNA): TGTGCCAGTGCTCCGGGACACACCTACGAGCAGTACTTC. This gives the protein CASAPGHTYEQYF.

This clonotype was seen at least ten times. This chain joins TRBV2 and TRBJ2-3, with no clear D. V was trimmed by 6 bases and J by 2 bases, leaving 12 bases between them. The germline CDR1 and CDR2 sequences are SNHLY and FYNNEI. CDR3 length: 14 residues. CDR3 amino acids: CASRPTANTDTQYF. CDR3 sequence (DNA): TGTGCCAGCAGGCCAACAGCCAACACAGATACGCAGTATTTT.